This TCR beta chain was documented in a study of yellow fever vaccine responses in identical twins. Trimming stripped 6 bases from V and 4 bases from J, with 13 bases between. The germline gives CDR1 SGHAT, CDR2 FQDESV (reference sequence). This CDR3 has 14 amino acids. A remark on this clonotype: Its specificity is unknown.

TCRdb redid the calling of the RT-PCR reads with MiXCR, one entry per CDR3 protein. The sample carries under 3,000 distinct CDR3 sequences, 87% recorded once. General study findings and limits: Twin vaccine T cell responses reportedly seemed partly convergent, partly personalized.

The sequencing used T cells from blood (PBMCs), unsorted or a sorted subset (not recorded which), collected before or after yellow fever vaccination (not recorded which). This chain uses TRBV11-1 with TRBJ1-5; no clear D gene. This TCR was sampled from a female donor who received the yellow fever vaccine. The CDR3: CASSRDGPNQPQHF. The CDR3 DNA reads TGTGCCAGCAGTCGTGACGGGCCGAATCAGCCCCAGCATTTT.